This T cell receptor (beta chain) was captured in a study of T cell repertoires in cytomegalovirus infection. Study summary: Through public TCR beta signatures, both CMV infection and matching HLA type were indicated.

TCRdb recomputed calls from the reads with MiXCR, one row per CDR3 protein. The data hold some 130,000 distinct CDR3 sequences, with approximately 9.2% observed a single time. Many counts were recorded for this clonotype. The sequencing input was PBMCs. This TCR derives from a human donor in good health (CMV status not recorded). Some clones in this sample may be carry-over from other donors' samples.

The CDR3 nucleotides are TGCAGCGTTGAAGTGCTCGGACAGGGAACTAATGAAAAACTGTTTTTT. This translates into CSVEVLGQGTNEKLFF. The rearrangement uses TRBV29-1 and TRBJ1-4; 8 nucleotides line up with TRBD1. The CDR3 is made up of 16 amino acids. Germline assignment: CDR1 SQVTM and CDR2 ANQGSEA. J lost 1 base, V lost 1 base, and 5 bases had no gene match.